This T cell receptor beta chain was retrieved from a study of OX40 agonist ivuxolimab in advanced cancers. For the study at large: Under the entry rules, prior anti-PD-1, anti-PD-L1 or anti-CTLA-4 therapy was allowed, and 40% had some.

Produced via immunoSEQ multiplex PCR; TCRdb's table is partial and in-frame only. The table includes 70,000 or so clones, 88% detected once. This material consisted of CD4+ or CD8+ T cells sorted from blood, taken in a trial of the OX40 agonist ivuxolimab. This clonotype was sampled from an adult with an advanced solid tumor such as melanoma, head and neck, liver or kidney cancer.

CDR3 loop: CASSLGQGMSGANVLTF. The CDR3 DNA reads TGTGCCAGCAGCTTAGGGCAGGGGATGTCTGGGGCCAACGTCCTGACTTTC. This chain links TRBV7-9 with TRBJ2-6; a possible D gene is TRBD1 (6 bases). The CDR3 is 17 residues long. V lost 1 base and J 1 base, leaving 11 bases between the germline ends. Germline V gives CDR1 SEHNR, CDR2 FQNEAQ (reference sequence).